The 21 T cell receptor beta chains given below trace back to one sample, sequenced in a study of CD8 T cells in ankylosing spondylitis. Study-level findings and limits: What seemed typical of ankylosing spondylitis blood was a TCR beta motif built from several highly homologous variants.

These receptors are not linked to any known antigen. TCRdb itself ran the 5' RACE reads through MiXCR, one entry per CDR3 protein. Among 450,000 or so distinct CDR3 sequences, roughly 25% were seen once, and the ten largest hold 0.85% to 1%. The specimen was blood, either unsorted or a sorted T cell fraction (not recorded which). Receptor source: a male donor with ankylosing spondylitis.

This chain joins TRBV4-2 and TRBJ1-4; a weak D match, TRBD1 (6 bases). Looked up from germline, CDR1 is LGHNA and CDR2 is YNFKEQ. The ends were cut back, 0 bases at V and 6 bases at J, with 23 bases in the middle. There are 19 residues in the CDR3. The CDR3 is CASSQEILWGRLRDEKLFF. As DNA, the CDR3 is TGTGCCAGCAGCCAAGAGATTCTTTGGGGGCGACTAAGAGATGAAAAACTGTTTTTT.

The CDR3: CAISREQETGELFF. CDR3 DNA: TGTGCCATCAGTCGGGAGCAGGAGACCGGGGAGCTGTTTTTT. The chain couples TRBV10-3 to TRBJ2-2; TRBD2 might be the D (6 bases). CDR3 length: 14 residues. V shed 5 bases and J shed 5 bases, with 12 bases lying between them. CDR1 and CDR2 from the germline V gene are ENHRY and SYGVKD.

A few counts support this clonotype. This chain connects TRBV25-1 to TRBJ1-5; D ambiguous. The length of the CDR3 is 15 residues. V shed 3 bases and J shed 5 bases, with 14 bases lying between them. Germline CDR1 MGHDK, CDR2 SYGVNS. The CDR3 region is CASSDPAFDDQPQHF. CDR3 sequence (DNA): TGTGCCAGCAGTGATCCGGCCTTTGACGATCAGCCCCAGCATTTT.

The chain uses TRBV5-1 and TRBJ2-1, with 7 bases lining up with TRBD2. This CDR3 is 17 amino acids long. The V and J ends lost 0 bases and 4 bases, in that order; junction bases with no gene match: 10. The germline V gene has CDR1 SGHRS and CDR2 YFSETQ. The CDR3 region is CASSLDARLAVYNEQFF. The CDR3 nucleotides read TGCGCCAGCAGCTTGGACGCTCGCCTAGCGGTGTACAATGAGCAGTTCTTC.

This chain joins TRBV7-6 and TRBJ2-3, with D possibly matching TRBD1 (6 bases). With 1 base removed from V and 2 bases from J, the gap between germline ends came to 16 bases. Germline V CDR1 and CDR2: SGHVS, FNYEAQ. The length of the CDR3 is 17 residues. The CDR3 loop is CASSLGPRGSYTDTQYF. The CDR3 coding sequence is TGTGCCAGCAGCTTAGGGCCCAGGGGTTCCTACACAGATACGCAGTATTTT.

This clonotype has only a few counts. The chain joins TRBV5-6 to TRBJ2-7; TRBD1 agrees at 8 bases. Germline lookup yields CDR1 SGHDT and CDR2 YYEEEE. V shed 4 bases, J shed 3 bases, and the junction held 6 bases outside the gene matches. The CDR3 runs 14 residues. The CDR3 spells CASSSSGGDYEQYV. CDR3 nucleotides: TGTGCCAGCAGCAGCTCAGGGGGCGACTACGAGCAGTACGTC.

The rearrangement uses TRBV5-5 and TRBJ2-3, with TRBD2 matching 11 bases. Per the germline V gene, CDR1 is SGHKS and CDR2 is YYEKEE (reference sequence). With 0 bases clipped from V and 7 bases from J, the junction kept 7 bases outside the gene matches. This CDR3 spans 16 amino acids. CDR3 DNA sequence: TGTGCCAGCAGCTTGGGCCTAGCGGGAGGTACGAATACGCAGTATTTT. It yields the protein CASSLGLAGGTNTQYF. The full variable domain, rest sourced from reference TRBV5-5 and TRBJ2-3, is DAGVTQSPTHLIKTRGQQVTLRCSPISGHKSVSWYQQVLGQGPQFIFQYYEKEERGRGNFPDRFSARQFPNYSSELNVNALLLGDSALYLCASSLGLAGGTNTQYFGPGTRLTVL.

The chain is built from TRBV9 and TRBJ2-5; 13 bases are a match to TRBD2. The V and J ends lost 2 bases and 1 base, in that order; junction bases with no gene match: 2. Germline values: CDR1 SGDLS, CDR2 YYNGEE. CDR3 length: 16 amino acids. CDR3 region: CASSVGTSGVQETQYF. As DNA, the CDR3 is TGTGCCAGCAGCGTGGGGACTAGCGGGGTCCAAGAGACCCAGTACTTC.

The V call is TRBV7-9, the J call TRBJ1-2, with D maybe TRBD1 (6 bases). V lost 1 base, J lost 6 bases, and 9 bases lay in between. CDR1 and CDR2 (germline): SEHNR, FQNEAQ (reference sequence). This CDR3 is built from 13 residues. This CDR3 is CASSLGGGNGYTF. The CDR3 DNA reads as TGTGCCAGCAGCTTAGGTGGGGGCAATGGCTACACCTTC.

In its sample, this clonotype was seen a few times. V gene TRBV5-6 combines with J gene TRBJ1-2; D not resolved. There are 13 residues in the CDR3. Per the germline V gene, CDR1 is SGHDT and CDR2 is YYEEEE. The ends were cut back, 0 bases at V and 8 bases at J, with 11 bases in the middle. DNA of the CDR3: TGTGCCAGCAGCTTGGTAGGGCTCGAGGGCTACACCTTC. Translation: CASSLVGLEGYTF.

As concerns this clonotype: At one boundary the junction diverges from the germline segment, which might be a read error. V usage is TRBV29-1 and J usage is TRBJ2-1, with TRBD1 identical over 8 bases. This CDR3 has 13 residues. CDR1 is SQVTM and CDR2 is ANQGSEA in the germline V gene. CDR3 bases: TGCAGCGCTGAAACAGGGGGTGGAAATGAGCAGTTCTTC. Protein sequence: CSAETGGGNEQFF.

This clonotype has more than one count but fewer than ten. This rearrangement joins TRBV7-2 to TRBJ2-7; perhaps TRBD2 as D (6 bases). The CDR3 has 14 residues. The V end lost 5 bases, the J end lost 7 bases, and 18 bases lay between the germline ends. CDR1 is SGHTA and CDR2 is FQGNSA in the germline V gene. The DNA of the CDR3 is TGTGCCAGCAGCCCCGGGACCATCGCGGGGGAGCAGTACTTC. Translation gives CASSPGTIAGEQYF.

The gene calls are TRBV11-3 and TRBJ2-7, with D possibly matching TRBD1 (7 bases). V was pared by 5 bases and J by 4 bases, with 12 bases between. CDR3 size: 13 residues. Germline CDR1 reads SGHNT; CDR2 reads YENEEA. CDR3 loop: CASSVAGGYEQYV. As DNA, the CDR3 is TGTGCCAGCAGCGTGGCAGGGGGGTACGAGCAGTACGTC.

V gene TRBV5-1 combines with J gene TRBJ1-1; TRBD1 agrees at 9 bases. Germline V gene sequence: CDR1 SGHRS, CDR2 YFSETQ. The CDR3 extends over 15 amino acids. Trimming cost V 4 bases and J 4 bases; bases outside gene matches: 8. This CDR3 is CASSLTGGSATEAFF. The CDR3 bases are TGCGCCAGCAGCCTGACAGGGGGTTCGGCCACTGAAGCTTTCTTT.

The sample holds many counts of this clonotype. The genes are TRBV5-1 and TRBJ1-2, with D hard to call. With 1 base removed from V and 7 bases from J, the gap between germline ends came to 14 bases. The CDR3 contains 14 residues. From germline, CDR1 is SGHRS and CDR2 YFSETQ. The CDR3: CASSLFGGNAGYTF. DNA for the CDR3: TGCGCCAGCAGCTTGTTTGGAGGGAACGCTGGCTACACCTTC.

This clonotype has only a few counts. The chain is built from TRBV14 and TRBJ1-2; D ambiguous. The CDR3 spans 16 residues. Trimming cost V 4 bases and J 2 bases, with 17 bases left between them. Germline values: CDR1 SGHDN, CDR2 FVKESK. The CDR3 spells CASSPTAGVFNYGYTF. The CDR3 nucleotides are TGTGCCAGCAGCCCCACGGCAGGCGTTTTCAACTATGGCTACACCTTC.

This clonotype was seen repeatedly, ten times or more. The chain has TRBV5-4 and TRBJ2-1, with D uncertain. Germline V gene data show CDR1 as SGHNT and CDR2 as YYREEE (reference sequence). The length of the CDR3 is 13 residues. V was shortened by 0 bases and J by 5 bases, with 6 bases between the two germline ends. CDR3 protein: CASSLVWDNEQFF. CDR3 bases: TGTGCCAGCAGCTTGGTGTGGGACAATGAGCAGTTCTTC.

The sample holds a few counts of this clonotype. The chain is built from TRBV5-1 and TRBJ1-5; unclear D gene. Trimming took 0 bases from V and 2 from J, leaving 6 bases between them. CDR1 and CDR2 from the germline V gene are SGHRS and YFSETQ. The CDR3 is 14 amino acids. The CDR3 DNA sequence: TGCGCCAGCAGCTTGGATTACGGCAATCAGCCCCAGCATTTT. Its translation is CASSLDYGNQPQHF.

This clonotype was observed a few times. The rearrangement links TRBV20-1 to TRBJ1-6; TRBD1 is a possible D gene (6 bases). The CDR3 has 12 residues. Germline lookup yields CDR1 DFQATT and CDR2 SNEGSKA (reference sequence). Trimming pared 6 bases from V and 10 bases from J, leaving 13 bases between. This CDR3 is CSAPGVGSPLHF. CDR3 DNA: TGCAGTGCCCCAGGGGTTGGATCACCCCTCCACTTT.

This clonotype was found a few times. The chain links TRBV20-1 to TRBJ2-3; D ambiguous. The CDR3 loop spans 12 amino acids. Trimming took 5 bases from V and 5 from J, leaving 11 bases between them. Germline V CDR1 and CDR2: DFQATT, SNEGSKA (reference sequence). This CDR3 reads CSARTLGDTQYF. The CDR3 DNA sequence: TGCAGTGCTCGGACCCTCGGAGATACGCAGTATTTT.

This clonotype has a handful of counts. The chain combines TRBV7-2 with TRBJ1-4, with D unclear. The CDR3 is 14 residues long. The germline V gene has CDR1 SGHTA and CDR2 FQGNSA. Trimming removed 5 bases from V and 0 bases from J, with 7 bases in between. DNA of the CDR3: TGTGCCAGCAGCGACGGTGCAACTAATGAAAAACTGTTTTTT. Translating it yields CASSDGATNEKLFF.